This TCR beta chain was obtained from a study of blood T cell repertoires in COVID-19. Whole-study context: Researchers got acute and convalescent COVID-19 samples from the United States, Italy and Spain.

The CDR3 is 16 residues long. CDR1 and CDR2 from the germline V gene are LGHNA and YNFKEQ. The V end was cut by 4 bases, the J end by 2 bases, with 16 bases between. Original processing notes: Using reference gene primer amplification, nucleated cell counts were estimated. The method was immunoSEQ multiplex PCR; TCRdb's version includes in-frame clones alone and lacks a portion of them. D and trimming were read from the DNA, whereas the V and J calls and clone size are those reported in that table. The profile shows about 260,000 clones, under 90% of them singletons. This chain joins TRBV4-2 and TRBJ2-3, with D possibly being TRBD2 (6 bases). This clonotype originated in a human donor in a cohort sampled during active COVID-19. Sequencing input: peripheral blood. The CDR3 DNA sequence: TGTGCCAGCAGCCGAAGCCGGGACTTACTCACAGATACGCAGTATTTT. This codes for CASSRSRDLLTDTQYF.